Presented here are 25 T cell receptor beta chains from one specimen sequenced in a study of blood T cell repertoires in COVID-19. Profiling relied on immunoSEQ multiplex PCR, and the TCRdb table lists in-frame clones only, not all of them. The sample consists of fewer than 300,000 clones, 86% of them appearing once. Input material: peripheral blood. The receptors were gathered from a woman in her 30s with COVID-19, enrolled during active disease.

The rearrangement joins TRBV5-1 to TRBJ2-6; D is undetermined. The CDR3 has 14 amino acids. Trimming pared 4 bases from V and 4 bases from J, leaving 9 bases between. Germline values: CDR1 SGHRS, CDR2 YFSETQ. CDR3 bases: TGCGCCAGCAGCCCTGGGCCGGGGGCCAACGTCCTGACTTTC. Amino acid sequence: CASSPGPGANVLTF.

The chain uses TRBV3-1 (or the pseudogene TRBV3-2) and TRBJ1-5; D ambiguous. This CDR3 spans 12 amino acids. Germline assignment: CDR1 LGHDT and CDR2 YNNKEL (reference sequence). The ends were cut back, 5 bases at V and 2 bases at J, with 4 bases in the middle. CDR3 amino acids: CASSIGNQPQHF. CDR3 in DNA: TGTGCCAGCAGCATAGGCAATCAGCCCCAGCATTTT.

The gene calls are TRBV27 and TRBJ1-1; D unclear. This CDR3 has 13 residues. In germline, CDR1 is MNHEY, CDR2 SMNVEV (reference sequence). V was shortened by 10 bases and J by 0 bases, with 12 bases between the two germline ends. In DNA form, the CDR3 reads TGTGCCACCCGGCAGGTATTGAACACTGAAGCTTTCTTT. Translating it yields CATRQVLNTEAFF.

The chain couples TRBV19 to TRBJ2-1, with D perhaps matching TRBD2 (7 bases). Germline CDR1 reads LNHDA; CDR2 reads SQIVND (reference sequence). With 7 bases removed from V and 8 bases from J, the gap between germline ends came to 24 bases. There are 16 residues in the CDR3. The CDR3 loop is CASTHRGRGFYDEQFF. The CDR3 DNA reads TGTGCCAGTACGCACAGAGGGAGGGGGTTTTATGATGAGCAGTTCTTC.

This clone was observed a single time. The chain carries TRBV27 and TRBJ2-3, with 10 bases matching TRBD2. Germline CDR1 MNHEY, CDR2 SMNVEV (reference sequence). The V gene end was trimmed by 5 bases and the J gene end by 1 base; junction bases not matched to a gene: 6. CDR3 length equals 16 residues. The CDR3 nucleotides read TGTGCCAGCAGTCCTCTAGCGGGGGCCCGCACAGATACGCAGTATTTT. As protein: CASSPLAGARTDTQYF.

This clone was seen just once. This chain links TRBV5-4 with TRBJ2-7, with 9 bases identical to TRBD2. Germline V gene sequence: CDR1 SGHNT, CDR2 YYREEE (reference sequence). This CDR3 has 16 amino acids. J gave up 6 bases and V 0 bases, and 10 bases lay outside the gene matches. This CDR3 reads CASSLELLAGRIEQYF. Written as DNA, the CDR3 is TGTGCCAGCAGCTTGGAACTCCTAGCGGGGAGGATCGAGCAGTACTTC. The full variable domain, in which reference TRBV5-4 and TRBJ2-7 provide the parts outside the CDR3, is ETGVTQSPTHLIKTRGQQVTLRCSSQSGHNTVSWYQQALGQGPQFIFQYYREEENGRGNFPPRFSGLQFPNYSSELNVNALELDDSALYLCASSLELLAGRIEQYFGPGTRLTVT.

V gene TRBV6-2 or TRBV6-3 combines with J gene TRBJ2-5; 7 bases are shared with TRBD1. The germline V gene has CDR1 MNHEY and CDR2 SVGEGT. The CDR3 spans 15 residues. The junction had 5 bases not matched to a gene; V was cut back by 0 bases and J by 4 bases. CDR3 coding DNA: TGTGCCAGCAGTTACTCGAGGGGGCGGGCAGAGACCCAGTACTTC. Translating gives CASSYSRGRAETQYF.

V is TRBV3-1 (or the pseudogene TRBV3-2) and J is TRBJ1-1, with TRBD1 matching 7 bases. Germline-derived CDR1 and CDR2 are LGHDT and YNNKEL (reference sequence). The CDR3 runs 14 residues. The V gene end was trimmed by 7 bases and the J gene end by 4 bases; junction bases not matched to a gene: 9. CDR3 DNA: TGTGCCAGCAACAGAGAGGGGGCAGTCACTGAAGCTTTCTTT. It is translated as CASNREGAVTEAFF.

The chain uses TRBV24-1 and TRBJ2-2; D is uncertain. The germline V gene has CDR1 KGHDR and CDR2 SFDVKD. This CDR3 is 13 amino acids long. V lost 9 bases, J lost 8 bases, and 15 bases lay in between. CDR3 nucleotides: TGTGCCACCGGAGAGGCCTCCGCAGGGGAGCTGTTTTTT. It translates to CATGEASAGELFF.

This clone was seen only a few times. The chain combines TRBV24-1 with TRBJ2-1; no firm D call. Trimming removed 2 bases at V and 7 bases at J, with 5 bases between. CDR1 KGHDR and CDR2 SFDVKD come from the germline V gene. This CDR3 comprises 12 residues. As DNA, the CDR3 is TGTGCCACCAGTGATTACGCGAATGAGCAGTTCTTC. It translates to CATSDYANEQFF.

J is TRBJ2-7 and V is TRBV6-4; D is undetermined. The ends were cut back, 1 base at V and 4 bases at J, with 17 bases in the middle. The germline gives CDR1 MRHNA, CDR2 SNTAGT. The CDR3 has 16 residues. CDR3 DNA sequence: TGTGCCAGCAGTGACTTAGGTGAGACACCTGAGTACGAGCAGTACTTC. Amino acids: CASSDLGETPEYEQYF.

This chain connects TRBV7-9 to TRBJ2-1; 9 bases are shared with TRBD1. Trimming at V came to 3 bases and at J to 15 bases, leaving 6 bases not matched to a gene. The CDR3 length is 12 residues. Germline V CDR1 and CDR2: SEHNR, FQNEAQ (reference sequence). CDR3 loop: CASSLGQGIAFF. The CDR3 DNA reads TGTGCCAGCAGCTTGGGACAGGGCATCGCGTTCTTC.

The chain combines TRBV11-1 with TRBJ1-2; D may be TRBD1 (5 bases). Deletions cut 1 base from V and 7 bases from J, with 13 bases between. This CDR3 contains 14 residues. Germline V gives CDR1 SGHAT, CDR2 FQDESV (reference sequence). The CDR3 sequence: CASSLGGEARGYTF. CDR3 bases: TGTGCCAGCAGCTTAGGAGGGGAGGCGCGTGGCTACACCTTC.

The chain has TRBV3-1 (or the pseudogene TRBV3-2) and TRBJ2-1; D may be TRBD2 (7 bases). From germline, CDR1 is LGHDT and CDR2 YNNKEL (reference sequence). The CDR3 contains 15 residues. Trimming removed 1 base at V and 7 bases at J, with 14 bases between. In nucleotides, the CDR3 is TGTGCCAGCAGCCAAGGCCACAAGGGGGGGAATGAGCAGTTCTTC. It codes for CASSQGHKGGNEQFF.

V gene TRBV9 combines with J gene TRBJ1-3; perhaps TRBD1 as D (5 bases). The CDR3 contains 16 residues. V shed 2 bases and J shed 0 bases, with 12 bases lying between them. The germline CDR1 and CDR2 sequences are SGDLS and YYNGEE. CDR3: CASSVQDNDSGNTIYF. The CDR3 bases are TGTGCCAGCAGCGTGCAGGACAACGACTCTGGAAACACCATATATTTT. Combining the CDR3 with reference TRBV9 and TRBJ1-3 gives the whole variable domain DSGVTQTPKHLITATGQRVTLRCSPRSGDLSVYWYQQSLDQGLQFLIQYYNGEERAKGNILERFSAQQFPDLHSELNLSSLELGDSALYFCASSVQDNDSGNTIYFGEGSWLTVV.

The rearrangement links TRBV21-1 to TRBJ2-7; TRBD1 is the table's D call, not checked against the DNA. TRBV21-1 is termed a pseudogene. This CDR3 has 14 residues. CDR3 region: CASSPPGQIYEQYF. CDR3 bases: TGTGCCAGCAGCCCGCCGGGACAGATCTACGAGCAGTACTTC.

The DNA of the CDR3 is TGTGCCAGCAGCTTAGTAACAGGAACTGAAGCTTTCTTT. This encodes CASSLVTGTEAFF. J is TRBJ1-1 and V is TRBV7-8; tentative D call: TRBD1 (5 bases). V lost 1 base, J lost 5 bases, and 8 bases lay in between. The CDR3 sequence is 13 residues long. The germline CDR1 and CDR2 sequences are SGHVS and FQNEAQ.

This CDR3 is CASSIGAGKVYEQYF. The CDR3 DNA reads TGTGCCAGTAGTATAGGGGCAGGGAAGGTCTACGAGCAGTACTTC. V usage is TRBV19 and J usage is TRBJ2-7; the D gene is possibly TRBD1 (5 bases). The CDR3 is 15 amino acids. The germline V gene has CDR1 LNHDA and CDR2 SQIVND (reference sequence). Deletions cut 1 base from V and 3 bases from J, with 13 bases between.

The chain couples TRBV18 to TRBJ2-1, with D possibly TRBD2 on 7 matching bases. The germline V and J ends were trimmed by 5 bases and 0 bases, with 14 bases remaining between them. Germline CDR1 and CDR2: KGHSH and LQKENI. CDR3 length: 16 residues. CDR3 amino acids: CASSGGAASSYNEQFF. CDR3 nucleotide sequence: TGTGCCAGCTCAGGGGGGGCCGCGTCCTCCTACAATGAGCAGTTCTTC.

The chain is built from TRBV9 and TRBJ1-2, with 8 bases identical to TRBD1. The germline V gene encodes CDR1 SGDLS and CDR2 YYNGEE. V was pared by 3 bases and J by 0 bases, with 4 bases of the junction left unmatched. This CDR3 region has 15 residues. This chain's CDR3 is CASSEGTGANYGYTF. The CDR3 coding sequence is TGTGCCAGCAGCGAGGGGACAGGAGCTAACTATGGCTACACCTTC. The full variable domain, completed using reference TRBV9 and TRBJ1-2, is DSGVTQTPKHLITATGQRVTLRCSPRSGDLSVYWYQQSLDQGLQFLIQYYNGEERAKGNILERFSAQQFPDLHSELNLSSLELGDSALYFCASSEGTGANYGYTFGSGTRLTVV.

The chain links TRBV12-3 or TRBV12-4 to TRBJ1-2; 7 bases fit TRBD1. V lost 5 bases, J lost 5 bases, and 5 bases stayed unmatched. The CDR3 consists of 13 residues. The CDR3 DNA reads TGTGCCAGCAGTCCCCGACAGGGATATGGCTACACCTTC. It is translated as CASSPRQGYGYTF.

The chain joins TRBV5-1 to TRBJ1-5, with 8 bases lining up with TRBD1. V was clipped by 4 bases and J by 6 bases; unmatched bases: 6. The CDR3 runs to 14 residues. The germline CDR1 and CDR2 sequences are SGHRS and YFSETQ. The CDR3 sequence: CASSPGTGTQPQHF. CDR3 coding DNA: TGCGCCAGCAGCCCCGGGACAGGAACTCAGCCCCAGCATTTT.

For this clone: This specimen includes other DNA sequences encoding the same CDR3. CDR3: CASSEGTGNTEAFF. DNA for the CDR3: TGTGCCAGCAGTGAAGGGACAGGGAACACTGAAGCTTTCTTT. The rearrangement uses TRBV6-1 and TRBJ1-1, with TRBD1 matching over 7 bases. CDR1 MNHNS and CDR2 SASEGT come from the germline V gene. This CDR3 comprises 14 residues. The V segment lost 1 base and the J segment 1 base; nucleotides outside the gene matches: 0.

The chain is built from TRBV7-2 and TRBJ2-1; no clear D gene. CDR1 is SGHTA and CDR2 is FQGNSA in the germline V gene. V lost 3 bases and J 8 bases, leaving 14 bases between the germline ends. This CDR3 region has 14 residues. CDR3 DNA: TGTGCCAGCAGCTTGACCACAGTTGTCCATGAGCAGTTCTTC. Its translation is CASSLTTVVHEQFF.

V and J are TRBV18 and TRBJ1-1; D might be TRBD1 (6 bases). CDR1 is KGHSH, CDR2 LQKENI, per germline. The V end was cut by 3 bases, the J end by 4 bases, with 9 bases between. This CDR3 comprises 13 residues. CDR3 protein: CASSPRGPTEAFF. Here the CDR3 DNA reads TGTGCCAGCTCACCGCGGGGGCCCACTGAAGCTTTCTTT.